The entry below gives a single TCR beta chain sequence along with its context. This clonotype was counted at least ten times. Its antigen is unknown. No base-level quality is on record; no much larger clone is a single base apart. These data belong to a study of T cells in Graves' hyperthyroidism and ophthalmopathy (dated by TCRdb to between 2018 and 2021). Looking at the study overall: Peripheral blood samples were taken at initial diagnosis, before any treatment was given. The 75 to 100 discovery patients were randomly divided into training and test sets at a 7:3 ratio. After sampling, hyperthyroidism patients received methimazole starting at 30 mg daily, and ophthalmopathy patients received high-dose intravenous methylprednisolone. Whether ophthalmopathy could be predicted prospectively was tested in an independent validation cohort made up of fewer than 20 hyperthyroidism patients plus 17 patients who later progressed to ophthalmopathy. To identify TCR V-J signatures that set the groups apart, the researchers used a discovery cohort of about a hundred patients, made up of under 45 with Graves' ophthalmopathy and some 60 with stable Graves' hyperthyroidism. According to the paper, TCR Vbeta CDR3 sequencing was carried out on approximately 140 peripheral blood samples, which came from around 43 ophthalmopathy, some 73 hyperthyroidism and 17 progressor patients. The study also compared thyroid tissue and blood T-cell repertoires from roughly six Graves' hyperthyroidism patients.

Trimming costs V 0 bases and J 3 bases, and their ends lie 8 bases apart. There are 13 amino acids in the CDR3, from cysteine to phenylalanine inclusive. Solely the CDR3 DNA is kept, with 39 bases framed from the first base. The germline V gene (reference sequence) supplies CDR1 GTSNPN and CDR2 SVGIG. The TCR beta CDR3 regions were amplified from the RNA transcripts. A first-round RT-PCR of the TCR CDR3 used the HTBI primer set with the Qiagen OneStep RT-PCR kit. Libraries were constructed in a second round of multiplex PCR, after which size selection and purification were carried out. The libraries were sequenced on an Illumina HiSeq2000 using paired-end 100 bp reads. Processing in the source paper ran as follows. SOAPnuke was used to process the raw data, throwing out any read that contained adapters or uncalled bases, had a mean Phred below 15, or lacked an exact constant-primer or identifier match. High-quality paired reads were merged with COPE v1.2.5, and unique nucleotide sequences were defined as clonotypes. MiTCR v1.1 was used to align the clonotypes against IMGT TRBV, TRBD and TRBJ reference segments. Analysis was restricted to V-J combinations with a frequency above 0.0001, which covered 99% to 99.2% of repertoires. A TCS score was defined as the ratio of F50 (clonal expansion) to E x V (chaos), with BLOSUM62-based TCRdist applied between CDR3 peptides within each V-J. Welch's t-statistics and random forest reduced 500 to 650 V-J features to 13, which were used in a naive Bayes classifier (R e1071). TCRdb ran its own pipeline on the public reads, namely fastp trimming at Q25 and MiXCR clone calling, and kept in-frame beta chains. For every CDR3 protein sequence, its rows merge into one entry that carries the most common genes and DNA. The V and J calls and clone size come from TCRdb's table, not from the authors' own analysis. The sample data list roughly 700,000 distinct CDR3 sequences, and 14% of these were observed just once. Roughly 10% of the sample rests with the top ten.

Stable Graves' hyperthyroidism was defined as no progression to ophthalmopathy during 18 months of follow-up. Hyperthyroidism patients were newly diagnosed, with disease duration under 2 months, and aged 18 to 65 years. Any patient with an uncontrolled infection, another autoimmune disease, pregnancy or lactation was excluded. Clinical symptoms, serum thyroxine and TRAb, thyroid ultrasound, and orbital computed tomography formed the basis for the diagnoses. Ficoll-Paque density gradient centrifugation was used to isolate PBMCs from approximately 10 ml of fresh peripheral blood. Total RNA was extracted using Trizol reagent, and RNA quality was assessed on an Agilent 2100 Bioanalyzer. Study-level results and caveats: In validation, the model predicted progression to ophthalmopathy with roughly 66% sensitivity and approximately 78% specificity, a median of around six months before onset. No statistical method was used to fix the sample size in advance, and group allocation was not hidden from the investigators. A model built on a 13 V-J signature distinguished ophthalmopathy from stable hyperthyroidism, reaching 85% to 90% sensitivity and around 81% specificity in cross-validation and 80%/75% in testing. Most expanded thyroid clonotypes (frequency above 0.001) were also found in blood, which suggests that blood repertoires may mirror thyroid immune responses.

Sequencing was performed on blood. This TCR derives from a woman aged 18-29 years with Graves' hyperthyroidism. The chain was built from TRBV30 and TRBJ1-1, with a tentative D gene TRBD1 over 5 matching bases. The base sequence is TGTGCCTGGAGTGTCTCAGGGTACACTGAAGCTTTCTTT. The encoded protein is CAWSVSGYTEAFF.